A single sample gave rise to the 20 T cell receptor beta chains below, sequenced in a study of shared clonotypes between healthy human individuals. Repertoires were generated with immunoSEQ multiplex PCR, while TCRdb's copy carries only in-frame clones and drops some. The top ten clones hold 0.3% to 0.4% of a sample with about 2.5 million clones, less than 95% of them seen once. Source material: naive CD4+ T cells from PBMCs. Documented subset: CD45RA+ positively selected. The source of these receptors is a young man in good health. Some clones in this sample may be carry-over from other donors' samples.

This clone came up once. The chain links TRBV9 to TRBJ2-7; D is possibly TRBD2 (6 bases). Trimming shortened V by 4 bases and J by 3 bases, and 20 bases separated the two germline ends. Germline CDR1 is SGDLS and CDR2 is YYNGEE. The CDR3 sequence is 16 residues long. CDR3 protein: CASSLFGGIGDYEQYF. Here the CDR3 DNA reads TGTGCCAGCAGCCTATTCGGGGGAATAGGCGACTACGAGCAGTACTTC.

The V and J genes are TRBV27 and TRBJ2-2; TRBD1 aligns across 7 bases. This CDR3 has 19 residues. Germline trimming cut 8 bases from V and 4 bases from J; bases unmatched to any gene: 22. The V gene's germline CDR1 is MNHEY and CDR2 SMNVEV (reference sequence). The CDR3 sequence is CASAMNKGYRGVGTGELFF. CDR3 DNA sequence: TGTGCCAGCGCGATGAACAAGGGATACAGGGGAGTGGGCACCGGGGAGCTGTTTTTT.

A note on this clone: Within the sample, other DNA sequences also encode this same CDR3. The V gene is TRBV4-1, the J gene TRBJ2-3; D call uncertain. V shed 0 bases and J shed 5 bases, with 3 bases lying between them. Germline lookup yields CDR1 MGHRA and CDR2 YSYEKL. This CDR3 is built from 12 residues. CDR3 amino acids: CASSQEGDTQYF. The CDR3 nucleotides are TGCGCCAGCAGCCAAGAAGGAGATACGCAGTATTTT.

The genes are TRBV6-1 and TRBJ1-2; D call uncertain. Between the trimmed V and J ends, which lost 3 bases and 0 bases, there was a span of 8 bases. This CDR3 has 14 amino acids. Germline CDR1 MNHNS, CDR2 SASEGT. The CDR3 is CASSDAISNYGYTF. The CDR3 DNA reads TGTGCCAGCAGTGACGCGATCTCTAACTATGGCTACACCTTC.

The chain employs TRBV10-2 and TRBJ2-1; no clear D. The CDR3 consists of 14 residues. V was pared by 0 bases and J by 10 bases, with 13 bases between. Germline CDR1 WSHSY, CDR2 SAAADI. CDR3 residues: CASSESHVWGEQFF. The CDR3 nucleotides read TGCGCCAGCAGTGAGTCGCATGTTTGGGGAGAGCAGTTCTTC.

V usage is TRBV28 and J usage is TRBJ2-7, with a possible D match to TRBD1 (8 bases). The CDR3 consists of 16 residues. CDR1 and CDR2 from the germline V gene are MDHEN and SYDVKM. The V and J ends lost 5 bases and 5 bases respectively, with 22 bases between them. The CDR3 DNA follows: TGTGCCAGCAGTAAGGGAGGGGCGACAGGGGTCAACGAGCAGTACTTC. It specifies CASSKGGATGVNEQYF.

Only one count was recorded for this clone. The rearrangement uses TRBV12-2 and TRBJ2-7; TRBD2 is the table's D call, not checked against the DNA. TRBV12-2 is flagged as a pseudogene. The CDR3 length is 16 residues. In DNA form, the CDR3 reads TGTGCAAGTCGCCAAAGACCTCCAGCGGGGCCTCCCGAGCAGTACTTC. Its translation is CASRQRPPAGPPEQYF.

This sequence joins TRBV11-2 and TRBJ2-1; 8 bases agree with TRBD1. Germline loops: CDR1 SGHAT, CDR2 FQNNGV. The CDR3 contains 11 residues. CDR3 in amino acids: CATGVFNEQFF. CDR3 in DNA: TGTGCGACAGGGGTTTTTAATGAGCAGTTCTTC.

The chain has TRBV2 and TRBJ1-4; 7 bases map to TRBD1. V lost 10 bases and J lost 4; bases outside the gene matches: 9. The CDR3 has 14 amino acids. Germline assignment: CDR1 SNHLY and CDR2 FYNNEI. DNA of the CDR3: TGTGCCACCAAAGGGACAGTCTATAATGAAAAACTGTTTTTT. This gives the protein CATKGTVYNEKLFF. The full variable domain, its missing parts supplied by reference TRBV2 and TRBJ1-4, is EPEVTQTPSHQVTQMGQEVILRCVPISNHLYFYWYRQILGQKVEFLVSFYNNEISEKSEIFDDQFSVERPDGSNFTLKIRSTKLEDSAMYFCATKGTVYNEKLFFGSGTQLSVL.

The rearrangement joins TRBV7-2 to TRBJ2-1; 8 nucleotides align to TRBD2. V gave up 5 bases and J gave up 7 bases; unmatched junction bases: 13. CDR3 length: 16 amino acids. The germline V gene has CDR1 SGHTA and CDR2 FQGNSA. The CDR3 DNA sequence: TGTGCCAGCAGCCGGGGAAGGGCGGGAGGTGGGAATGAGCAGTTCTTC. Its protein product is CASSRGRAGGGNEQFF.

The gene calls are TRBV7-2 and TRBJ2-3; TRBD2 aligns across 12 bases. Germline V gives CDR1 SGHTA, CDR2 FQGNSA. CDR3 size: 16 residues. The ends lost 0 bases at V and 4 bases at J; junction bases unmatched: 2. The CDR3 region is CASSLARTSGADTQYF. The CDR3 DNA reads TGTGCCAGCAGCTTAGCAAGGACTAGCGGGGCAGATACGCAGTATTTT. Full variable domain (remainder filled in from reference TRBV7-2 and TRBJ2-3): GAGVSQSPSNKVTEKGKDVELRCDPISGHTALYWYRQSLGQGLEFLIYFQGNSAPDKSGLPSDRFSAERTGGSVSTLTIQRTQQEDSAVYLCASSLARTSGADTQYFGPGTRLTVL.

This chain's CDR3 is CASSHPLVGNEQFF. The CDR3 region has the DNA TGCGCCAGCAGCCACCCCCTAGTGGGCAATGAGCAGTTCTTC. The J gene is TRBJ2-1, the V gene TRBV4-1, with D unresolved. V lost 3 bases to trimming and J lost 6 bases, with 12 bases between them. The CDR3 covers 14 residues. Germline CDR1 is MGHRA and CDR2 is YSYEKL.

The chain links TRBV7-8 to TRBJ2-5, with TRBD1 as a possible D gene (5 bases). With 0 bases removed from V and 10 bases from J, the gap between germline ends came to 15 bases. The CDR3 sequence is 14 residues long. Germline V gives CDR1 SGHVS, CDR2 FQNEAQ. CDR3 in DNA: TGTGCCAGCAGCTTAGCCCATAGACAGACGGTCCAGTACTTC. Its translation: CASSLAHRQTVQYF.

The chain combines TRBV4-1 with TRBJ1-4, with 7 nucleotides matching TRBD1. V shed 4 bases, J shed 8 bases, and the junction held 10 bases outside the gene matches. Per germline, CDR1 MGHRA and CDR2 YSYEKL. The CDR3 runs to 15 residues. CDR3 sequence reads: CASSLTDRAGEKLFF. The DNA for the CDR3 is TGCGCCAGCAGCCTGACTGACAGGGCGGGCGAAAAACTGTTTTTT.

This chain uses TRBV4-2 with TRBJ2-7; possible D gene TRBD2, 5 bases. The length of the CDR3 is 12 residues. Trimming took off 1 base at V and 5 bases at J, with 6 bases between the two ends. CDR1 and CDR2 from the germline V gene are LGHNA and YNFKEQ. The CDR3 DNA follows: TGTGCCAGCAGCCAAGGTAGCGACGAGCAGTACTTC. It yields the protein CASSQGSDEQYF.

The chain is built from TRBV4-2 and TRBJ2-3, with D unclear. From germline, CDR1 is LGHNA and CDR2 YNFKEQ. V was clipped by 1 base and J by 4 bases, with 15 bases between them. The CDR3 has 16 amino acids. The DNA for the CDR3 is TGTGCCAGCAGCCAAGTTCGCGGAGACCGTTCAGATACGCAGTATTTT. It is translated as CASSQVRGDRSDTQYF.

V and J are TRBV10-3 and TRBJ2-5; 13 bases agree with TRBD2. The CDR3 is 15 amino acids. The J segment lost 0 bases and the V segment lost 10 bases, leaving 5 bases of the junction unmatched. Germline CDR1 ENHRY, CDR2 SYGVKD. CDR3 amino acids: CASGLAGANQETQYF. CDR3 DNA: TGTGCCAGCGGACTAGCGGGAGCGAACCAAGAGACCCAGTACTTC.

The V call is TRBV19, the J call TRBJ1-1; D is unresolved. From germline, CDR1 is LNHDA and CDR2 SQIVND (reference sequence). Trimming shortened V by 1 base and J by 1 base, and 13 bases separated the two germline ends. This CDR3 has 16 residues. CDR3 bases: TGTGCCAGTAGTATAGTTTACAGTAACTCGAACACTGAAGCTTTCTTT. Translation: CASSIVYSNSNTEAFF. The whole variable domain, filled in from reference TRBV19 and TRBJ1-1, reads DGGITQSPKYLFRKEGQNVTLSCEQNLNHDAMYWYRQDPGQGLRLIYYSQIVNDFQKGDIAEGYSVSREKKESFPLTVTSAQKNPTAFYLCASSIVYSNSNTEAFFGQGTRLTVV.

The chain recombines TRBV19 with TRBJ2-1; D is unclear. Germline V lookup: CDR1 LNHDA, CDR2 SQIVND (reference sequence). V was trimmed by 3 bases and J by 9 bases, leaving 9 bases between them. The CDR3 is 12 residues long. DNA for the CDR3: TGTGCCAGTAGTATGCTCGGAACTGAGCAGTTCTTC. Translated, it gives CASSMLGTEQFF.

This clone has just one count. Given a much more abundant clone one base away, this may be a read error. Other DNA sequences in the same sample also yield this CDR3. The gene calls are TRBV5-1 and TRBJ2-5; TRBD2 might be the D (5 bases). Trimming left V 3 bases short and J 5 bases short, with 5 bases between. In germline, CDR1 is SGHRS, CDR2 YFSETQ. This CDR3 comprises 11 residues. The CDR3 region is CASSSGETQYF. CDR3 DNA sequence: TGCGCCAGCAGCTCGGGGGAGACCCAGTACTTC.